This is a list of T cell receptor beta chains from one sample in a study of T-cell reconstitution after alpha-beta-depleted transplantation in children. One entry per CDR3 protein results from TCRdb running MiXCR on the PCR reads. The sample contains 480,000 or so distinct CDR3 sequences, about 10% of which appear only once. The sample consisted of PBMCs, taken before TCRalphabeta/CD19-depleted stem cell transplant. Receptors originate from a child aged 2 to 10 with inherited bone marrow failure, due to receive a stem cell transplant. Each CDR3 is given with its conserved first and last residue. The D gene is left open where the match is weak. Clone size is shown for a subset of rows, as once, few, many or a class of expanded clone.

TRBJ2-1,TRBV20-1,NA,many,CSAWEGGHEQFF,TGCAGTGCTTGGGAAGGGGGTCATGAGCAGTTCTTC
TRBJ1-2,TRBV28,NA,NA,CTISLRTAYGYTF,TGTACCATCAGTTTAAGGACAGCCTATGGCTACACCTTC
TRBJ1-4,TRBV30,TRBD1,NA,CAWSVEGQGYEKLFF,TGTGCCTGGAGTGTAGAGGGACAGGGGTATGAAAAACTGTTTTTT
TRBJ2-1,TRBV11-2,TRBD2,few,CASSLGLAGVADNEQFF,TGTGCCAGCAGCTTAGGACTAGCGGGAGTAGCGGACAATGAGCAGTTCTTC
TRBJ2-1,TRBV12-3/TRBV12-4,NA,many,CASSLQPVQGNEQFF,TGTGCCAGCAGTTTACAGCCGGTGCAAGGCAATGAGCAGTTCTTC
TRBJ2-3,TRBV4-3,NA,many,CASSQGQGGTDTQYF,TGCGCCAGCAGCCAAGGCCAGGGAGGCACAGATACGCAGTATTTT
TRBJ2-1,TRBV20-1,NA,many,CSALGWTNEQFF,TGCAGTGCCCTAGGTTGGACCAATGAGCAGTTCTTC
TRBJ2-3,TRBV20-1,NA,few,CSAMLGTDTQYF,TGCAGTGCTATGCTAGGCACAGATACGCAGTATTTT
TRBJ2-1,TRBV5-1,TRBD2,many,CASSLAHGLAGGASYNEQFF,TGCGCCAGCAGCTTGGCCCATGGACTAGCGGGAGGGGCCTCCTACAATGAGCAGTTCTTC
TRBJ1-2,TRBV19,NA,many,CASTLGRQDYGYTF,TGTGCCAGTACCCTAGGGAGGCAGGACTATGGCTACACCTTC
TRBJ1-2,TRBV5-4,TRBD1,few,CASSLGQGALVDGYTF,TGTGCCAGCAGCTTGGGACAGGGGGCGCTGGTTGATGGCTACACCTTC
TRBJ2-7,TRBV20-1,NA,many,CSARPRNWGVEQYF,TGCAGTGCTCGTCCCCGTAACTGGGGAGTCGAGCAGTACTTC
TRBJ2-5,TRBV7-2,NA,few,CASSLERARDQYF,TGTGCCAGCAGCTTGGAAAGAGCTCGGGACCAGTACTTC
TRBJ1-5,TRBV21-1,NA,many,CASSNPKTTGGRSNQPQHF,TGTGCCAGCAGCAACCCCAAAACGACAGGGGGGAGGTCCAATCAGCCCCAGCATTTT
TRBJ2-1,TRBV7-9,NA,many,CASSYRPPEQFF,TGTGCCAGCAGCTATAGGCCCCCTGAGCAGTTCTTC
TRBJ2-1,TRBV12-3/TRBV12-4,NA,NA,CASSLAGGVYNEQFF,TGTGCCAGCAGTTTAGCTGGCGGAGTATACAATGAGCAGTTCTTC
TRBJ2-7,TRBV12-3/TRBV12-4,TRBD1,many,CASSGTGARASYEQYF,TGTGCCAGCAGTGGGACAGGGGCGCGGGCCTCCTACGAGCAGTACTTC
TRBJ1-2,TRBV5-1,NA,many,CASSLGRDYGYTF,TGCGCCAGCAGCTTAGGGAGGGACTATGGCTACACCTTC
TRBJ1-2,TRBV28,TRBD1,many,CASSRPSGTGGGYTF,TGTGCCAGCAGTCGACCCTCCGGGACAGGGGGTGGCTACACCTTC
TRBJ1-1,TRBV27,NA,many,CASSPTTDPGWVEAFF,TGTGCCAGCAGTCCCACCACGGACCCAGGGTGGGTTGAAGCTTTCTTT
TRBJ2-3,TRBV4-3,NA,many,CASSQSGTDTQYF,TGCGCCAGCAGCCAAAGCGGGACAGATACGCAGTATTTT
TRBJ2-1,TRBV7-2,NA,few,CASSPVGWGNEQFF,TGTGCCAGCAGCCCGGTGGGCTGGGGGAATGAGCAGTTCTTC
TRBJ2-7,TRBV10-3,NA,many,CAISENSGALYEQYF,TGTGCCATCAGTGAGAATTCCGGGGCACTGTACGAGCAGTACTTC
TRBJ2-1,TRBV14,NA,many,CATSSAEGPYNEQFF,TGTGCCACCTCCTCAGCAGAGGGGCCCTACAATGAGCAGTTCTTC
TRBJ2-7,TRBV19,NA,few,CARTQAREQYF,TGTGCCAGAACACAGGCACGCGAGCAGTACTTC
TRBJ2-1,TRBV5-1,NA,many,CASSSLVGNEQFF,TGCGCCAGCAGCTCACTCGTGGGAAATGAGCAGTTCTTC
TRBJ2-1,TRBV6-1,TRBD2,many,CASGLAVYNEQFF,TGTGCCAGCGGACTAGCGGTCTACAATGAGCAGTTCTTC
TRBJ1-2,TRBV6-2/TRBV6-3,NA,NA,CASSYPGHSYGYTF,TGTGCCAGCAGTTACCCGGGACACTCGTATGGCTACACCTTC
TRBJ2-5,TRBV3-1,NA,many,CASSPQGFGEETQYF,TGTGCCAGCAGCCCCCAGGGATTCGGCGAAGAGACCCAGTACTTC
TRBJ2-1,TRBV20-1,NA,NA,CSARGVKRAVYNEQFF,TGCAGTGCTAGAGGGGTCAAGCGAGCGGTCTACAATGAGCAGTTCTTC
TRBJ1-1,TRBV5-1,TRBD1,NA,CASSWTLVQGAELNTEAFF,TGCGCCAGCAGCTGGACCCTCGTACAGGGGGCTGAGTTGAACACTGAAGCTTTCTTT
TRBJ1-5,TRBV5-7,NA,NA,CASSPWGTGNQPQHF,TGTGCCAGCAGCCCCTGGGGGACGGGCAATCAGCCCCAGCATTTT
TRBJ2-5,TRBV20-1,TRBD1,few,CSARDPRTGAAETQYF,TGCAGTGCTAGAGATCCCAGGACAGGGGCGGCGGAGACCCAGTACTTC
TRBJ2-1,TRBV19,TRBD2,once,CASSWLAGANEQFF,TGTGCCAGTAGTTGGCTAGCGGGAGCCAATGAGCAGTTCTTC
TRBJ1-2,TRBV3-1,NA,many,CASSPPDGAGYTF,TGTGCCAGCAGCCCCCCGGACGGGGCTGGCTACACCTTC
TRBJ2-7,TRBV7-2,TRBD1,many,CASSQGTGIYYEQYF,TGTGCCAGCAGCCAAGGGACAGGGATATATTACGAGCAGTACTTC
TRBJ2-7,TRBV28,TRBD1,many,CASMRTGEFREQYF,TGTGCCAGCATGAGGACAGGTGAATTTCGCGAGCAGTACTTC
TRBJ1-5,TRBV20-1,NA,many,CSASTGLNQPQHF,TGCAGTGCTAGCACCGGGCTTAATCAGCCCCAGCATTTT
TRBJ2-7,TRBV4-3,TRBD1,NA,CASSQDHPGGMYEQYF,TGCGCCAGCAGCCAAGATCACCCAGGGGGCATGTACGAGCAGTACTTC
TRBJ2-1,TRBV19,NA,few,CASLGTVGEQFF,TGTGCCAGCTTAGGAACCGTGGGTGAGCAGTTCTTC
TRBJ2-5,TRBV2,NA,many,CASSDGLRETQYF,TGTGCCAGCAGTGATGGACTAAGAGAGACCCAGTACTTC
TRBJ1-4,TRBV6-5,NA,once,CASSYSGRATNEKLFF,TGTGCCAGCAGTTACTCTGGCAGGGCAACTAATGAAAAACTGTTTTTT
TRBJ1-1,TRBV30,NA,few,CAWSTRGTEAFF,TGTGCCTGGAGTACACGGGGCACTGAAGCTTTCTTT